The present T cell receptor (beta chain) was sequenced within a study of blood T cell repertoires in COVID-19. Only in-frame clones appear in the TCRdb table, and some are missing; sequencing was by immunoSEQ multiplex PCR. The data contain 200,000 to 250,000 clones, roughly four fifths of them singletons. The sequenced sample consisted of peripheral blood. The source of this sequence is a woman older than 75 with COVID-19, enrolled during active disease.

CDR3 sequence reads: CASSFPATNEKLFF. The CDR3 coding sequence is TGTGCCAGCAGTTTTCCCGCAACTAATGAAAAACTGTTTTTT. The chain links TRBV28 to TRBJ1-4; D unresolved. V was cut by 3 bases and J by 0 bases, with 5 bases left in between. CDR1 MDHEN and CDR2 SYDVKM come from the germline V gene. This CDR3 has 14 amino acids.